This passage covers 10 T cell receptor beta chains from one sample sequenced in a study of blood T cell repertoires in COVID-19. Repertoires were generated with immunoSEQ multiplex PCR, while TCRdb's copy carries only in-frame clones and drops some. The repertoire holds roughly 150,000 clones, with 70% to 90% as singletons. Sequencing was done on a sample of PBMCs or T cells enriched from blood (not recorded which). These TCRs come from a man between 45 and 60 years old who had recovered from COVID-19.

In its sample, this clone was seen a few times. The chain links TRBV4-1 to TRBJ1-5; 8 nucleotides align to TRBD1. The CDR3 is made up of 14 amino acids. In germline, CDR1 is MGHRA, CDR2 YSYEKL. V was clipped by 2 bases and J by 7 bases; unmatched bases: 4. CDR3 sequence: CASSQTGGEQPQHF. CDR3 DNA sequence: TGCGCCAGCAGCCAAACAGGGGGGGAACAGCCCCAGCATTTT.

Note on this clone: Additional DNA sequences in this sample encode the identical CDR3. The chain carries TRBV5-1 and TRBJ2-3, with 10 positions matching TRBD2. The germline V gene has CDR1 SGHRS and CDR2 YFSETQ. V shed 3 bases and J 2 bases; nucleotides not matched to a gene: 3. This CDR3 spans 15 amino acids. CDR3 loop: CASSSLAGVTDTQYF. DNA for the CDR3: TGCGCCAGCAGCTCTCTAGCGGGGGTCACAGATACGCAGTATTTT.

This clone was picked up a small number of times. The genes are TRBV19 and TRBJ2-1; D is uncertain. Germline V gene sequence: CDR1 LNHDA, CDR2 SQIVND (reference sequence). The CDR3 contains 17 residues. Trimming left V 3 bases short and J 0 bases short, with 15 bases between. The DNA for the CDR3 is TGTGCCAGTAGTATCCCCTCCAGATGGAGCTCCTACAATGAGCAGTTCTTC. Encoded protein: CASSIPSRWSSYNEQFF.

The chain recombines TRBV7-6 with TRBJ2-5, with 10 bases lining up with TRBD2. The CDR3 spans 15 residues. With V trimmed by 4 bases and J by 0 bases, 2 bases remained unmatched. The V gene's germline CDR1 is SGHVS and CDR2 FNYEAQ. This CDR3 is CASSSTSGYQETQYF. For the CDR3, the DNA is TGTGCCAGCAGCTCGACTAGCGGGTACCAAGAGACCCAGTACTTC. The full variable domain, its missing parts supplied by reference TRBV7-6 and TRBJ2-5, is GAGVSQSPRYKVTKRGQDVALRCDPISGHVSLYWYRQALGQGPEFLTYFNYEAQQDKSGLPNDRFSAERPEGSISTLTIQRTEQRDSAMYRCASSSTSGYQETQYFGPGTRLLVL.

This clone turned up a few times. V usage is TRBV5-1 and J usage is TRBJ1-4; possibly TRBD1 for D (6 bases). The CDR3 length is 14 residues. CDR1 SGHRS and CDR2 YFSETQ come from the germline V gene. V lost 3 bases and J lost 6, with 12 bases in between. The CDR3: CASSSRGVDEKLFF. In nucleotides, the CDR3 is TGCGCCAGCAGCTCCAGGGGCGTCGATGAAAAACTGTTTTTT.

CDR3 in amino acids: CATSREPGRGFYGYTF. The CDR3 DNA reads as TGTGCCACCAGCAGAGAGCCGGGCAGGGGGTTCTATGGCTACACCTTC. The chain recombines TRBV15 with TRBJ1-2, with TRBD1 matching over 7 bases. The CDR3 totals 16 residues. In germline, CDR1 is LNHNV, CDR2 YYDKDF (reference sequence). With V trimmed by 0 bases and J by 4 bases, 8 bases remained unmatched.

The chain has TRBV9 and TRBJ2-5, with 12 bases lining up with TRBD2. The CDR3 is made up of 17 amino acids. Germline lookup yields CDR1 SGDLS and CDR2 YYNGEE. V shed 1 base and J 2 bases; nucleotides not matched to a gene: 6. The CDR3 DNA follows: TGTGCCAGCAGCGTACGACCGACTAGCGGGAGTCAAGAGACCCAGTACTTC. It encodes CASSVRPTSGSQETQYF.

The rearrangement links TRBV19 to TRBJ2-7; the match to TRBD2 covers 7 bases. The germline V gene encodes CDR1 LNHDA and CDR2 SQIVND (reference sequence). This CDR3 has 16 amino acids. Trimming at V came to 1 base and at J to 0 bases, leaving 6 bases not matched to a gene. The CDR3 DNA sequence: TGTGCCAGTAGTATAGCGGTAAGCGGGGTCTCCTACGAGCAGTACTTC. Encoded protein: CASSIAVSGVSYEQYF. The full variable domain, in which reference TRBV19 and TRBJ2-7 provide the parts outside the CDR3, is DGGITQSPKYLFRKEGQNVTLSCEQNLNHDAMYWYRQDPGQGLRLIYYSQIVNDFQKGDIAEGYSVSREKKESFPLTVTSAQKNPTAFYLCASSIAVSGVSYEQYFGPGTRLTVT.

The V gene is TRBV5-3, the J gene TRBJ1-3, with TRBD1 identical over 8 bases. TRBV5-3 is an open reading frame whose function is uncertain. This CDR3 contains 15 residues. V was clipped by 0 bases and J by 2 bases; unmatched bases: 1. The DNA of the CDR3 is TGTGCCAGAAGCTTGGGCAGGGGGCCTGGAAACACCATATATTTT. As protein: CARSLGRGPGNTIYF.

CDR3 in amino acids: CASSLVGSGRAGELFF. The CDR3 coding sequence is TGTGCCAGCAGCTTAGTGGGTAGCGGGAGAGCCGGGGAGCTGTTTTTT. The gene calls are TRBV7-2 and TRBJ2-2, with TRBD2 matching over 9 bases. With V trimmed by 1 base and J by 6 bases, 6 bases remained unmatched. This CDR3 has 16 residues. Germline V lookup: CDR1 SGHTA, CDR2 FQGNSA.